Presented here are 23 T cell receptor beta chains from one specimen sequenced in a study of regulatory T cells in long-lasting Graves disease. With iRepertoire HTBI primers and Arm-PCR of CDR3 regions, TCR beta libraries were built. TCRdb re-called the multiplex PCR reads through MiXCR, storing one row per CDR3 protein. The sample yields 420,000 or so distinct CDR3 sequences, around 17% seen once. As to time point: newly diagnosed GD, antithyroid drugs for less than 3 months. From PBMCs, RNA was extracted and then used to make the TCR library. These same records also appear under a second study, on T cells in Graves' hyperthyroidism and ophthalmopathy.

Sample: peripheral blood mononuclear cells (PBMCs), taken at new diagnosis, from a patient treated with antithyroid drugs. The receptors were sampled from a woman between 18 and 29 years old with Graves disease.

This clonotype was counted ten times or more. This chain links TRBV3-1 with TRBJ2-1; TRBD2 aligns across 13 bases. There are 16 residues in the CDR3. Per the germline V gene, CDR1 is LGHDT and CDR2 is YNNKEL (reference sequence). V shed 1 base, J shed 7 bases, and the junction held 4 bases outside the gene matches. The CDR3 DNA reads as TGTGCCAGCAGCCAAGTGGGGACTAGCGGGAATAATGAGCAGTTCTTC. This gives the protein CASSQVGTSGNNEQFF.

This clonotype was found a few times. This chain connects TRBV4-2 to TRBJ1-6, with D unclear. Germline assignment: CDR1 LGHNA and CDR2 YNFKEQ. Trimming left V 0 bases short and J 14 bases short, with 11 bases between. The CDR3 has 13 amino acids. CDR3 amino acids: CASSQEEFWSLHF. In DNA, the CDR3 is TGTGCCAGCAGCCAAGAGGAATTTTGGTCCCTCCACTTT.

This clonotype was seen ten or more times. J is TRBJ2-7 and V is TRBV10-2, with 7 nucleotides matching TRBD2. The CDR3 spans 14 residues. The germline V gene encodes CDR1 WSHSY and CDR2 SAAADI. With V trimmed by 8 bases and J by 7 bases, 14 bases remained unmatched. CDR3 coding DNA: TGCGCCAGCTCCCGTGGGGGAGGGCCGAGGGAGCAGTACTTC. This codes for CASSRGGGPREQYF.

The gene calls are TRBV28 and TRBJ2-5; 8 nucleotides line up with TRBD2. The germline CDR1 and CDR2 sequences are MDHEN and SYDVKM. J lost 1 base, V lost 2 bases, and 3 bases had no gene match. The CDR3 has 15 amino acids. The CDR3 nucleotides read TGTGCCAGCAGTTTAATAAGCGGGAGCCAAGAGACCCAGTACTTC. Its translation is CASSLISGSQETQYF.

This clonotype was seen at least ten times. V usage is TRBV29-1 and J usage is TRBJ1-1; D unresolved. Deletions cut 5 bases from V and 4 bases from J, with 11 bases between. CDR1 and CDR2 (germline): SQVTM, ANQGSEA. The CDR3 spans 12 residues. The CDR3 nucleotides are TGCAGCGTTCGGTTATCGCTCACTGAAGCTTTCTTT. It translates to CSVRLSLTEAFF.

The rearrangement uses TRBV2 and TRBJ1-5; 9 bases align to TRBD1. The ends lost 5 bases at V and 6 bases at J; junction bases unmatched: 8. The CDR3 runs to 15 residues. CDR1 is SNHLY, CDR2 FYNNEI, per germline. CDR3 coding DNA: TGTGCCAGCAGTCCCGGACAGGGGATAGCTCAGCCCCAGCATTTT. Translating gives CASSPGQGIAQPQHF.

In its sample, this clonotype was seen once. CDR3 amino acids: CASSQSGGGPMNTEAFF. CDR3 DNA sequence: TGCGCCAGCAGCCAAAGTGGAGGGGGCCCTATGAACACTGAAGCTTTCTTT. The gene calls are TRBV4-1 and TRBJ1-1, with TRBD1 matching 7 bases. The CDR3 contains 17 residues. J gave up 0 bases and V 2 bases, and 9 bases lay outside the gene matches. The germline V gene has CDR1 MGHRA and CDR2 YSYEKL.

The chain couples TRBV24-1 to TRBJ2-1; D might be TRBD1 (6 bases). The CDR3 extends over 15 amino acids. The germline gives CDR1 KGHDR, CDR2 SFDVKD. V was pared by 3 bases and J by 5 bases, with 13 bases between. Here the CDR3 reads CATSDPTGINNEQFF. The CDR3 region has the DNA TGTGCCACCAGTGATCCGACAGGAATTAACAATGAGCAGTTCTTC.

In its sample, this clonotype was seen once. The V call is TRBV6-2 or TRBV6-3, the J call TRBJ1-1; D possibly corresponds to TRBD1 (6 bases). Trimming cost V 5 bases and J 4 bases, with 11 bases left between them. CDR3 length: 13 residues. Germline CDR1 and CDR2: MNHEY and SVGEGT. This CDR3 is CASSEYRATEAFF. The CDR3 nucleotides read TGTGCCAGCAGTGAGTACAGGGCCACTGAAGCTTTCTTT.

The chain couples TRBV10-1 to TRBJ2-1; TRBD2 aligns across 13 bases. Germline V gene lookup returns CDR1 WNHNN and CDR2 SYGVQD (reference sequence). The ends lost 6 bases at V and 1 base at J; junction bases unmatched: 12. This CDR3 spans 19 amino acids. CDR3 residues: CASSPGGLAGEGSYNEQFF. CDR3 nucleotide sequence: TGCGCCAGCAGCCCCGGAGGACTAGCGGGAGAGGGTTCCTACAATGAGCAGTTCTTC.

The table lists this clonotype with many counts. The chain employs TRBV13 and TRBJ2-7; 7 bases are shared with TRBD2. The CDR3 extends over 14 amino acids. CDR1 and CDR2 from the germline V gene are PRHDT and FYEKMQ (reference sequence). With 7 bases clipped from V and 0 bases from J, the junction kept 6 bases outside the gene matches. This CDR3 reads CASNSRDYSYEQYF. In nucleotides, the CDR3 is TGTGCCAGCAATAGCCGGGACTACTCCTACGAGCAGTACTTC.

A word on this clonotype: A much larger clone differs by one base, so this may be a read error. V gene TRBV7-2 combines with J gene TRBJ2-7; 10 bases align to TRBD1. The CDR3 is 15 residues long. J gave up 3 bases and V 0 bases, and 2 bases lay outside the gene matches. CDR1 and CDR2 from the germline V gene are SGHTA and FQGNSA. DNA for the CDR3: TGTGCCAGCAGCTTAGCCGGGACAGGGGTCTACGAGCAGTACTTC. Translating it yields CASSLAGTGVYEQYF.

Details on this clonotype: A clone one base away is much larger, so this may be a read error. The chain uses TRBV12-3 or TRBV12-4 and TRBJ1-1; D unresolved. The CDR3 totals 12 residues. The DNA of the CDR3 is TGTGCCAGCGGTTTAAGCGGGACTGAAGCTTTCTTT. Its protein is CASGLSGTEAFF.

The J gene is TRBJ2-2, the V gene TRBV29-1; D not resolved. The germline V gene has CDR1 SQVTM and CDR2 ANQGSEA. Between the trimmed V and J ends, which lost 7 bases and 0 bases, there was a span of 9 bases. This CDR3 comprises 13 residues. Written as DNA, the CDR3 is TGCAGCGGAAGGGCCGCGAACACCGGGGAGCTGTTTTTT. This codes for CSGRAANTGELFF.

The sample holds many counts of this clonotype. V is TRBV20-1 and J is TRBJ2-3, with TRBD2 identical over 7 bases. The trim removed 0 bases at V and 3 bases at J, leaving 9 bases unmatched. The germline V gene encodes CDR1 DFQATT and CDR2 SNEGSKA (reference sequence). This CDR3 spans 16 amino acids. The CDR3 nucleotides are TGCAGTGCTAGAGATCCCGCGGGAGACGGAACAGATACGCAGTATTTT. The encoded protein is CSARDPAGDGTDTQYF.

This clonotype was counted a few times. The chain recombines TRBV9 with TRBJ2-1; tentatively, D is TRBD1 (6 bases). This CDR3 is built from 13 residues. In germline, CDR1 is SGDLS, CDR2 YYNGEE. V lost 0 bases and J 6 bases, leaving 7 bases between the germline ends. The CDR3 reads CASSVVGANEQFF. The CDR3, as DNA: TGTGCCAGCAGCGTAGTGGGGGCCAATGAGCAGTTCTTC. Drawing the rest from reference TRBV9 and TRBJ2-1, the complete variable domain is DSGVTQTPKHLITATGQRVTLRCSPRSGDLSVYWYQQSLDQGLQFLIQYYNGEERAKGNILERFSAQQFPDLHSELNLSSLELGDSALYFCASSVVGANEQFFGPGTRLTVL.

The CDR3 region has the DNA TGTGCCAGCAGTGATATTCTTGCGGGGGGATCAGATACGCAGTATTTT. Translated: CASSDILAGGSDTQYF. The rearrangement links TRBV6-1 to TRBJ2-3; 8 bases map to TRBD2. Germline V gene lookup returns CDR1 MNHNS and CDR2 SASEGT. Unmatched junction bases numbered 9, after V lost 3 bases and J lost 4 bases. The CDR3 has 16 residues.

In this sample, this clonotype turned up a few times. The V call is TRBV27, the J call TRBJ2-7; D call uncertain. The CDR3 extends over 14 amino acids. CDR1 is MNHEY, CDR2 SMNVEV, per germline (reference sequence). V was shortened by 3 bases and J by 4 bases, with 13 bases between the two germline ends. CDR3 protein: CASSFRESPYEQYF. DNA of the CDR3: TGTGCCAGCAGTTTCAGAGAATCCCCGTACGAGCAGTACTTC.

This clonotype occurred many times. A junction boundary mismatches the germline segment, possibly from a read error. The rearrangement joins TRBV7-2 to TRBJ2-7, with 10 nucleotides matching TRBD1. Germline loops: CDR1 SGHTA, CDR2 FQGNSA. There are 13 residues in the CDR3. CDR3 in DNA: TGCGCCAGCAGCCCGGGACAGGGGAGCGAGCAGTACTTC. Amino acid sequence: CASSPGQGSEQYF. The full variable domain, its missing parts supplied by reference TRBV7-2 and TRBJ2-7, is GAGVSQSPSNKVTEKGKDVELRCDPISGHTALYWYRQSLGQGLEFLIYFQGNSAPDKSGLPSDRFSAERTGGSVSTLTIQRTQQEDSAVYLCASSPGQGSEQYFGPGTRLTVT.

This chain uses TRBV6-2 or TRBV6-3 with TRBJ2-2, with unresolved D. V shed 7 bases and J shed 5 bases, with 17 bases lying between them. Germline V gives CDR1 MNHEY, CDR2 SVGEGT. This CDR3 contains 15 residues. CDR3 loop: CASKVEAHLTGELFF. The CDR3 bases are TGTGCCAGCAAGGTCGAAGCCCACCTAACCGGGGAGCTGTTTTTT.

This clonotype was detected many times. The chain uses TRBV20-1 and TRBJ2-3, with 12 bases identical to TRBD2. CDR3 size: 15 residues. V trimming: 3 bases; J trimming: 5 bases; junction bases outside the gene matches: 6. Germline CDR1 DFQATT, CDR2 SNEGSKA (reference sequence). The CDR3 DNA sequence: TGCAGTGCTAGGAAGACTAGCGGGAGTGGAGATACGCAGTATTTT. Its protein is CSARKTSGSGDTQYF.

The chain uses TRBV28 and TRBJ1-5; 10 bases align to TRBD1. The CDR3 has 16 residues. Trimming cost V 3 bases and J 6 bases; bases outside gene matches: 8. Germline V CDR1 and CDR2: MDHEN, SYDVKM. The CDR3 DNA reads as TGTGCCAGCAGTTTGACAGACAGGGGGCTCGCTCAGCCCCAGCATTTT. Translation gives CASSLTDRGLAQPQHF.

The chain couples TRBV15 to TRBJ1-1; weak D call: TRBD1 (5 bases). This CDR3 has 12 residues. V was trimmed by 4 bases and J by 4 bases, leaving 7 bases between them. From germline, CDR1 is LNHNV and CDR2 YYDKDF (reference sequence). The CDR3 region has the DNA TGTGCCACCAGCAAAGGGACCACTGAAGCTTTCTTT. It encodes CATSKGTTEAFF.